These 4 T cell receptor beta chains were all obtained from the same sample, sequenced in a study of T cell changes during pregnancy in multiple sclerosis. This table comes from immunoSEQ multiplex PCR, and its TCRdb copy is limited to in-frame clones, with some not included. Of roughly 60,000 clones listed, approximately 90% are singletons. The source was CD4+ T cells from peripheral blood mononuclear cells, collected in the first trimester of pregnancy. Receptor source: a female donor with multiple sclerosis, enrolled in a pregnancy study.

J is TRBJ2-3 and V is TRBV5-4, with a weak D call TRBD2 (6 bases). In germline, CDR1 is SGHNT, CDR2 YYREEE (reference sequence). The CDR3 totals 14 residues. Deletions cut 2 bases from V and 0 bases from J, with 7 bases between. In nucleotides, the CDR3 is TGTGCCAGCAGCTTCAGCGGGAGCACAGATACGCAGTATTTT. Encoded protein: CASSFSGSTDTQYF.

The J gene is TRBJ1-1, the V gene TRBV2; tentatively, D is TRBD1 (6 bases). V lost 5 bases and J lost 7, with 8 bases in between. Germline lookup yields CDR1 SNHLY and CDR2 FYNNEI. CDR3 length: 11 amino acids. The DNA for the CDR3 is TGTGCCAGCAGTCAGGACAGTGAAGCTTTCTTT. Protein: CASSQDSEAFF.

The chain employs TRBV11-2 and TRBJ2-5, with 7 bases that match TRBD2. V shed 1 base and J 4 bases; nucleotides not matched to a gene: 6. Germline CDR1 and CDR2: SGHAT and FQNNGV. The CDR3 spans 15 residues. The CDR3 coding sequence is TGTGCCAGCAGCTTAGGGGGTGGGAGGGGAGAGACCCAGTACTTC. The encoded protein is CASSLGGGRGETQYF.

The rearrangement joins TRBV27 to TRBJ2-2, with 14 bases fitting TRBD2. The CDR3 is made up of 18 amino acids. Germline assignment: CDR1 MNHEY and CDR2 SMNVEV (reference sequence). Unmatched junction bases numbered 6, after V lost 4 bases and J lost 2 bases. CDR3 residues: CASSSRLAGGLNTGELFF. For the CDR3, the DNA is TGTGCCAGCAGTTCCAGACTAGCGGGGGGGCTTAACACCGGGGAGCTGTTTTTT.